One sample yielded the 30 T cell receptor beta chains listed below, sequenced in a study of T cells in localized non-small cell lung cancer. Measured with immunoSEQ multiplex PCR; TCRdb has only the in-frame clones, and not every one. Among about 59,000 clones listed, about nine tenths were seen once. The sample consisted of peripheral blood, taken before any cancer treatment. These receptors came from a man aged 35 to 69 with stage I lung adenocarcinoma.

This CDR3 reads CASSLVPYEQYF. In DNA, the CDR3 is TGTGCCAGCAGCTTGGTTCCATACGAGCAGTACTTC. The chain uses TRBV5-6 and TRBJ2-7; D ambiguous. The germline gives CDR1 SGHDT, CDR2 YYEEEE. The CDR3 spans 12 residues. V lost 0 bases, J lost 4 bases, and 5 bases lay in between.

The V gene is TRBV29-1, the J gene TRBJ2-5; perhaps TRBD2 as D (6 bases). This CDR3 has 14 residues. The V end was cut by 6 bases, the J end by 1 base, with 15 bases between. Germline V lookup: CDR1 SQVTM, CDR2 ANQGSEA. CDR3 bases: TGCAGCGTCGCCCTCCGGGACTTCCAAGAGACCCAGTACTTC. Amino acids: CSVALRDFQETQYF. Full variable domain (missing parts from reference TRBV29-1 and TRBJ2-5): SAVISQKPSRDICQRGTSLTIQCQVDSQVTMMFWYRQQPGQSLTLIATANQGSEATYESGFVIDKFPISRPNLTFSTLTVSNMSPEDSSIYLCSVALRDFQETQYFGPGTRLLVL.

This rearrangement joins TRBV27 to TRBJ2-3; 7 bases are a match to TRBD1. Germline V CDR1 and CDR2: MNHEY, SMNVEV (reference sequence). The CDR3 contains 15 residues. With 5 bases clipped from V and 2 bases from J, the junction kept 7 bases outside the gene matches. CDR3 sequence reads: CASSPLTGITDTQYF. As DNA, the CDR3 is TGTGCCAGCAGTCCCTTGACAGGGATCACAGATACGCAGTATTTT.

The J gene is TRBJ2-1, the V gene TRBV12-5; 13 bases map to TRBD2. The germline gives CDR1 LGHNT, CDR2 FRNRAP. This CDR3 contains 14 residues. The V and J ends lost 7 bases and 4 bases, in that order; junction bases with no gene match: 1. DNA of the CDR3: TGTGCTAGTGTGGGACTAGCGGGATACAATGAGCAGTTCTTC. This encodes CASVGLAGYNEQFF.

V and J are TRBV6-5 and TRBJ2-3, with 7 positions matching TRBD2. Trimming took 9 bases from V and 5 from J; bases not matched to a gene: 11. Germline V CDR1 and CDR2: MNHEY, SVGAGI. This CDR3 has 14 residues. The CDR3 sequence: CASSGRPGVDTQYF. The CDR3 DNA is TGTGCCAGTTCCGGGAGGCCGGGGGTAGATACGCAGTATTTT.

The rearrangement links TRBV5-4 to TRBJ2-3; D might be TRBD2 (5 bases). The germline V gene has CDR1 SGHNT and CDR2 YYREEE (reference sequence). V lost 0 bases and J lost 4, with 15 bases in between. This CDR3 comprises 16 residues. For the CDR3, the DNA is TGTGCCAGCAGCTTGGGGGGTGGGAGCCACCCAGATACGCAGTATTTT. It codes for CASSLGGGSHPDTQYF.

The rearrangement joins TRBV5-1 to TRBJ2-1, with TRBD2 identical over 10 bases. The germline gives CDR1 SGHRS, CDR2 YFSETQ. The CDR3 covers 15 residues. The junction had 7 bases not matched to a gene; V was cut back by 2 bases and J by 8 bases. The CDR3 DNA reads TGCGCCAGCAGCTTTGGGACTAGCGCGGCCGATGAGCAGTTCTTC. It encodes CASSFGTSAADEQFF. Complete variable domain (other parts from reference TRBV5-1 and TRBJ2-1): KAGVTQTPRYLIKTRGQQVTLSCSPISGHRSVSWYQQTPGQGLQFLFEYFSETQRNKGNFPGRFSGRQFSNSRSEMNVSTLELGDSALYLCASSFGTSAADEQFFGPGTRLTVL.

Of note for this clone: The same CDR3 also results from other DNA sequences found in this sample. This chain connects TRBV7-2 to TRBJ2-7, with TRBD2 matching 13 bases. This CDR3 has 14 amino acids. The V gene end was trimmed by 1 base and the J gene end by 6 bases; junction bases not matched to a gene: 0. From germline, CDR1 is SGHTA and CDR2 FQGNSA. The CDR3 nucleotides read TGTGCCAGCAGCTTAGGACTAGCGGGAGGCGAGCAGTACTTC. Its translation is CASSLGLAGGEQYF.

This clone appeared once. The V call is TRBV4-3, the J call TRBJ2-5; no firm D call. Trimming left V 0 bases short and J 2 bases short, with 13 bases between. CDR1 and CDR2 from the germline V gene are LGHNA and YSLEER. This CDR3 region has 16 residues. CDR3 amino acids: CASSQDWRGFQETQYF. The CDR3 nucleotides are TGCGCCAGCAGCCAAGATTGGAGAGGATTTCAAGAGACCCAGTACTTC.

The V gene is TRBV27, the J gene TRBJ2-7; no reliable D call. This CDR3 is built from 14 residues. The germline V gene encodes CDR1 MNHEY and CDR2 SMNVEV (reference sequence). V was cut by 2 bases and J by 3 bases, with 11 bases left in between. DNA for the CDR3: TGTGCCAGCAGTTTAATGATCGGGCGCTACGAGCAGTACTTC. Protein: CASSLMIGRYEQYF.

This chain uses TRBV11-3 with TRBJ2-7, with 7 positions matching TRBD2. CDR3 length equals 14 residues. Germline-derived CDR1 and CDR2 are SGHNT and YENEEA. The ends lost 3 bases at V and 2 bases at J; junction bases unmatched: 4. CDR3 loop: CASSFRDYAYEQYF. CDR3 sequence (DNA): TGTGCCAGCAGCTTCCGGGACTACGCCTACGAGCAGTACTTC.

This chain joins TRBV11-3 and TRBJ2-3, with no clear D. V was shortened by 4 bases and J by 2 bases, with 1 base between the two germline ends. The germline gives CDR1 SGHNT, CDR2 YENEEA. The CDR3 runs 11 residues. CDR3 nucleotides: TGTGCCAGCAGCTCCACAGATACGCAGTATTTT. It translates to CASSSTDTQYF.

Details on this clone: Compared with germline, one end of the junction differs, possibly owing to a read error. The chain links TRBV30 to TRBJ1-5; D ambiguous. The CDR3 has 8 residues. Germline values: CDR1 GTSNPN, CDR2 SVGIG (reference sequence). The CDR3 reads CAWRAPNF. For the CDR3, the DNA is TGTGCCTGGAGGGCCCCCAATTTT.

The genes are TRBV6-1 and TRBJ2-5; D is unclear. Germline CDR1 MNHNS, CDR2 SASEGT. V was cut by 6 bases and J by 2 bases, with 16 bases left in between. The CDR3 extends over 15 amino acids. CDR3 sequence (DNA): TGTGCCAGCAGGGGGTCACAAGACCCACAAGAGACCCAGTACTTC. As protein: CASRGSQDPQETQYF.

This clone was picked up a small number of times. The V and J genes are TRBV7-9 and TRBJ2-7; a weak D match, TRBD1 (6 bases). The CDR3 covers 12 residues. The germline gives CDR1 SEHNR, CDR2 FQNEAQ (reference sequence). V shed 0 bases and J shed 6 bases, with 6 bases lying between them. Here the CDR3 DNA reads TGTGCCAGCAGCTTAGCAGGGGGCGAGCAGTACTTC. This gives the protein CASSLAGGEQYF. Full variable domain (outside the CDR3, taken from reference TRBV7-9 and TRBJ2-7): DTGVSQNPRHKITKRGQNVTFRCDPISEHNRLYWYRQTLGQGPEFLTYFQNEAQLEKSRLLSDRFSAERPKGSFSTLEIQRTEQGDSAMYLCASSLAGGEQYFGPGTRLTVT.

The rearrangement links TRBV27 to TRBJ2-7; 8 bases are shared with TRBD2. Germline-derived CDR1 and CDR2 are MNHEY and SMNVEV (reference sequence). Trimming took 6 bases from V and 0 from J; bases not matched to a gene: 7. The CDR3 consists of 15 residues. The chain's CDR3 is CASSGSGSGSYEQYF. CDR3 in DNA: TGTGCCAGCAGCGGAAGCGGGAGTGGCTCCTACGAGCAGTACTTC.

This clone was seen once. The CDR3 nucleotides read TGTGCCAGCACCCCCTCGGGTAATGAGCAGTTCTTC. As protein: CASTPSGNEQFF. The chain uses TRBV6-6 and TRBJ2-1; D remains unclear. There are 12 residues in the CDR3. With 7 bases removed from V and 7 bases from J, the gap between germline ends came to 11 bases. Germline loops: CDR1 MNHNY, CDR2 SVGAGI (reference sequence).

The chain uses TRBV5-1 and TRBJ1-2; 9 positions agree with TRBD1. Germline V gene sequence: CDR1 SGHRS, CDR2 YFSETQ. V lost 4 bases to trimming and J lost 8 bases; unmatched junction nucleotides: 6. The CDR3 has 13 amino acids. CDR3 DNA: TGCGCCAGCAGCCCCGGGACAGGGCAAGGCTACACCTTC. Its translation: CASSPGTGQGYTF.

J is TRBJ2-3 and V is TRBV9; D is unresolved. The germline V gene encodes CDR1 SGDLS and CDR2 YYNGEE. This CDR3 has 15 residues. Trimming cost V 0 bases and J 2 bases, with 10 bases left between them. As DNA, the CDR3 is TGTGCCAGCAGCGTAGGGGGTACACTCACAGATACGCAGTATTTT. This encodes CASSVGGTLTDTQYF.

V is TRBV5-4 and J is TRBJ2-1; 11 bases match TRBD2. The CDR3 extends over 20 amino acids. V lost 2 bases and J lost 4; bases outside the gene matches: 17. Germline CDR1 reads SGHNT; CDR2 reads YYREEE (reference sequence). CDR3 sequence: CASSFRSVYKLAGEYNEQFF. The CDR3 region has the DNA TGTGCCAGCAGCTTTAGGTCAGTATATAAACTAGCGGGAGAATACAATGAGCAGTTCTTC.

In regard to this clone: Other DNA sequences from this sample encode an identical CDR3 as well. V usage is TRBV7-9 and J usage is TRBJ2-1; 10 nucleotides align to TRBD2. Germline loops: CDR1 SEHNR, CDR2 FQNEAQ (reference sequence). Losses at the gene ends were 5 bases for V and 3 bases for J; bases not matched to a gene: 4. This CDR3 contains 15 residues. As DNA, the CDR3 is TGTGCCAGCAGCCTCTCTAGCGGGAGCTACAATGAGCAGTTCTTC. It codes for CASSLSSGSYNEQFF.

In its sample, this clone was seen once. The V gene is TRBV29-1, the J gene TRBJ2-1; D is perhaps TRBD1 (5 bases). Per the germline V gene, CDR1 is SQVTM and CDR2 is ANQGSEA. The CDR3 contains 14 residues. V was clipped by 7 bases and J by 4 bases, with 17 bases between them. CDR3 region: CSAGIVYVYNEQFF. The CDR3, as DNA: TGCAGCGCAGGGATAGTTTATGTGTACAATGAGCAGTTCTTC.

The chain is built from TRBV5-1 and TRBJ2-7; D may be TRBD1 (6 bases). The germline V and J ends were trimmed by 4 bases and 3 bases, with 11 bases remaining between them. The germline CDR1 and CDR2 sequences are SGHRS and YFSETQ. CDR3 size: 13 residues. This CDR3 reads CASSPRDNYEQYF. Written as DNA, the CDR3 is TGCGCCAGCAGCCCACGGGACAACTACGAGCAGTACTTC.

The genes are TRBV7-6 and TRBJ2-2; possibly TRBD1 for D (5 bases). The CDR3 runs 19 residues. Germline V CDR1 and CDR2: SGHVS, FNYEAQ. V was cut by 4 bases and J by 0 bases, with 21 bases left in between. The CDR3 DNA follows: TGTGCCAGCAGCTCCCATCGGACCAGGGCCAACGCGAACACCGGGGAGCTGTTTTTT. Protein: CASSSHRTRANANTGELFF.

Only one count was recorded for this clone. The chain uses TRBV18 and TRBJ1-1; TRBD1 might be the D (6 bases). Germline V gene data show CDR1 as KGHSH and CDR2 as LQKENI. The CDR3 is 14 residues long. V shed 4 bases and J shed 4 bases, with 13 bases lying between them. The CDR3 protein is CASSRQGTRTEAFF. The CDR3 DNA is TGTGCCAGCTCACGCCAGGGGACGCGCACTGAAGCTTTCTTT.

The CDR3 region is CASSSFQGLGANVLTF. Here the CDR3 DNA reads TGTGCCAGCAGTTCGTTCCAGGGTTTAGGGGCCAACGTCCTGACTTTC. This chain links TRBV6-5 with TRBJ2-6, with D maybe TRBD1 (5 bases). The CDR3 contains 16 residues. Looked up from germline, CDR1 is MNHEY and CDR2 is SVGAGI. The germline V and J ends were trimmed by 4 bases and 4 bases, with 14 bases remaining between them.

The chain couples TRBV5-1 to TRBJ1-2; D uncertain. The CDR3 consists of 15 residues. V was shortened by 3 bases and J by 8 bases, with 20 bases between the two germline ends. Germline CDR1 and CDR2: SGHRS and YFSETQ. CDR3 nucleotides: TGCGCCAGCAGCTCTCCGGGAGCGCCTCAGGAAGGCTACACCTTC. Amino acids: CASSSPGAPQEGYTF.

This rearrangement joins TRBV19 to TRBJ2-1, with 8 bases that match TRBD2. Germline V gives CDR1 LNHDA, CDR2 SQIVND (reference sequence). V gave up 7 bases and J gave up 4 bases; unmatched junction bases: 6. The length of the CDR3 is 14 residues. The CDR3 is CASKSGGGYNEQFF. CDR3 coding DNA: TGTGCCAGTAAGAGCGGGGGAGGATACAATGAGCAGTTCTTC.

The chain is built from TRBV5-1 and TRBJ2-2, with 9 bases lining up with TRBD1. V was clipped by 5 bases and J by 7 bases; unmatched bases: 3. Germline assignment: CDR1 SGHRS and CDR2 YFSETQ. This CDR3 has 13 residues. The CDR3 sequence is CASRTGGDGELFF. DNA of the CDR3: TGCGCCAGCAGGACAGGGGGAGACGGGGAGCTGTTTTTT.

The chain joins TRBV5-3 to TRBJ2-5, with 9 bases aligning to TRBD1. TRBV5-3 is given ORF status, its function remaining uncertain. This CDR3 is built from 12 residues. V trimming: 4 bases; J trimming: 5 bases; junction bases outside the gene matches: 0. The CDR3 loop reads CARSGTGETQYF. The CDR3 DNA reads TGTGCCAGAAGCGGGACAGGGGAGACCCAGTACTTC.